This T cell receptor beta chain appears in the sequencing data of a study of T cells in Graves' hyperthyroidism and ophthalmopathy. This clonotype was recorded many times. Researchers took RNA transcripts and amplified the TCR beta CDR3 regions from them. The study used the HTBI primer set for a first-round RT-PCR of the TCR CDR3. From the multiplex PCR reads, TCRdb called clonotypes with MiXCR, one entry per CDR3 protein. The table includes some 800,000 distinct CDR3 sequences, around 38% detected once. CDR1 SNHLY and CDR2 FYNNEI come from the germline V gene. Losses at the gene ends were 3 bases for V and 4 bases for J; bases not matched to a gene: 1. The CDR3 contains 13 residues.

The sample was blood. The receptor was isolated from a young man with Graves' hyperthyroidism. This chain connects TRBV2 to TRBJ1-1; 8 nucleotides agree with TRBD1. The CDR3 DNA follows: TGTGCCAGCAGTGACAGGGGGCCCACTGAAGCTTTCTTT. Amino acid sequence: CASSDRGPTEAFF.